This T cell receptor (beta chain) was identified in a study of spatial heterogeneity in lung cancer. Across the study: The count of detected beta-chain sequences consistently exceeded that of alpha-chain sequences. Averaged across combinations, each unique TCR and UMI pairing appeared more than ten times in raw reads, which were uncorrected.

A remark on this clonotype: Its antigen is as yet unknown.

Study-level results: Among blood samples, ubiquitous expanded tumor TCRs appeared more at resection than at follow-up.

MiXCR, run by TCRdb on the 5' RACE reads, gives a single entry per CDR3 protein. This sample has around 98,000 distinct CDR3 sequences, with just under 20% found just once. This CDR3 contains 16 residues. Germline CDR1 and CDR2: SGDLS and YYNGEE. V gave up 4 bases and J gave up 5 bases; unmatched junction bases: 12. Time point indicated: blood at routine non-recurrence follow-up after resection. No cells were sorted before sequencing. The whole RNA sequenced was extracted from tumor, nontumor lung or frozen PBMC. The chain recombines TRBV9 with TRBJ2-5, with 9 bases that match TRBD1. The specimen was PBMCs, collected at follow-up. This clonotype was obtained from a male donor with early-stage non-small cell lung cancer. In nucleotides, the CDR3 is TGTGCCAGCAGCCGTACTGGACAGGGGACGATGGAGACCCAGTACTTC. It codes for CASSRTGQGTMETQYF.